This is a list of T cell receptor beta chains from one sample in a study of blood T cell repertoires in COVID-19. Some clones are missing from TCRdb's copy, which holds only in-frame ones; the method was immunoSEQ multiplex PCR. The sample carries 200,000 or so clones, 84% recorded once. The specimen was peripheral blood. The receptors come from a woman between 65 and 79 years old with active or convalescent COVID-19. Each CDR3 is given with its conserved first and last residue. Fields, in order: D gene, clone size, V gene, J gene, CDR3 DNA, CDR3 protein. A D gene is named only where the DNA matches it firmly. Only part of the rows carry a size: once, few, many, or a class if the clone is expanded.

-	-	TRBV27	TRBJ1-2	TGTGCCAGCAGACCGACGGCAGGGGTATATGGCTACACCTTC	CASRPTAGVYGYTF
-	-	TRBV5-1	TRBJ1-2	TGCGCCAGCAGCTTGAGCCCCGCCGGGGGCTACACCTTC	CASSLSPAGGYTF
-	-	TRBV5-1	TRBJ2-2	TGCGCCAGCAGCTTGCAGGGGGGTAACACCGGGGAGCTGTTTTTT	CASSLQGGNTGELFF
-	-	TRBV5-1	TRBJ2-7	TGCGCCAGCAGTTACGACGGGGACTACGAGCAGTACTTC	CASSYDGDYEQYF
-	once	TRBV2	TRBJ2-5	TGTGCCACCGAAGAGACCCAGTACTTC	CATEETQYF
TRBD1	-	TRBV6-2/TRBV6-3	TRBJ1-1	TGTGCCAGCAGTTGGGGACAGGGGGCTCTGACTGAAGCTTTCTTT	CASSWGQGALTEAFF
-	-	TRBV7-3	TRBJ2-2	TGTGCCAGCAGGTATAGCGGATCACGGCCCGGGGAGCTGTTTTTT	CASRYSGSRPGELFF
-	-	TRBV12-3/TRBV12-4	TRBJ2-1	TGTGCCAGCAGTTTAACTAGAGAGCAGTTCTTC	CASSLTREQFF
TRBD2	few	TRBV4-2	TRBJ2-3	TGTGCCAGCAGCCAAGATAGGGGAGCTAGCGGGAGGACGACAGATACGCAGTATTTT	CASSQDRGASGRTTDTQYF
TRBD2	-	TRBV11-3	TRBJ2-2	TGTGCCAGCAGCAGGGGAGGGTCCACCGGGGAGCTGTTTTTT	CASSRGGSTGELFF
-	-	TRBV19	TRBJ1-3	TGTGCCAGTAACTCACAGGCGACGTTTTCTGGAAACACCATATATTTT	CASNSQATFSGNTIYF
TRBD1	-	TRBV27	TRBJ2-1	TGTGCCAGCTCCCGGGACAGGGGCTCCTACAATGAGCAGTTCTTC	CASSRDRGSYNEQFF
-	-	TRBV21-1	TRBJ2-4	TGTGCCAGCGTAAAGATCCGGGACAGGGTCGCCAAAAACATTCAGTACTTC	CASVKIRDRVAKNIQYF
-	-	TRBV3-1/TRBV3-2	TRBJ2-1	TGTGCCAGCAGCCTAGGACCGGGAGTAGACTACAATGAGCAGTTCTTC	CASSLGPGVDYNEQFF
TRBD2	-	TRBV6-1	TRBJ2-7	TGTGCCAGCAGTGAAGATCGGTTGACGAAGACTAGCGGGATGAGATACGAGCAGTACTTC	CASSEDRLTKTSGMRYEQYF
-	-	TRBV28	TRBJ1-6	TGTGCCAGCACCACTACAATTCGGGCGGGGTTGGACTCACCCCTCCACTTT	CASTTTIRAGLDSPLHF
TRBD2	-	TRBV2	TRBJ2-3	TGTGCCAGCTCGAGGACTAGCAATAAAGATACGCAGTATTTT	CASSRTSNKDTQYF
TRBD1	-	TRBV5-1	TRBJ1-2	TGCGCCAGCAGCCTGGGACAGGGGGCCTATGGCTACACCTTC	CASSLGQGAYGYTF
TRBD1	-	TRBV7-8	TRBJ2-3	TGTGCCAGCAGCTACGAAGGGGGCTCACGCACAGATACGCAGTATTTT	CASSYEGGSRTDTQYF
TRBD1	-	TRBV18	TRBJ1-2	TGTGCCAGCTCGCGACAGGGGGCGCGAGACTATGGCTACACCTTC	CASSRQGARDYGYTF
TRBD1	once	TRBV2	TRBJ1-1	TGTGCCAGCACTACGGGACAGTCGAACACTGAAGCTTTCTTT	CASTTGQSNTEAFF
TRBD2	-	TRBV5-1	TRBJ2-3	TGCGCCAGCAGCCTAGTCGGACTAGCGGGAGGAGGAGATACGCAGTATTTT	CASSLVGLAGGGDTQYF
TRBD2	few	TRBV10-3	TRBJ2-3	TGTGCCATCTCTCCCCGACTAGCGGACACAGATACGCAGTATTTT	CAISPRLADTDTQYF
TRBD1	-	TRBV19	TRBJ2-5	TGTGCCAGTAGTACCCCGAGACAGGGCCTAAACCAAGAGACCCAGTACTTC	CASSTPRQGLNQETQYF
-	-	TRBV30	TRBJ1-3	TGTGCCTGGAGTACGACAAGTGAGGGCACCATATATTTT	CAWSTTSEGTIYF
TRBD2	-	TRBV5-1	TRBJ2-3	TGCGCCAGCAGCCCGAGCGGGAGTACCCCAGATACGCAGTATTTT	CASSPSGSTPDTQYF
TRBD2	once	TRBV7-9	TRBJ2-7	TGTGCCAGCAGCTTAAGAGAGCGGGAGGGCCGGTACGAGCAGTACTTC	CASSLREREGRYEQYF
-	-	TRBV18	TRBJ2-7	TGTGCCAGCTCGCAGGACAGTACCCTCTCCTACGAGCAGTACTTC	CASSQDSTLSYEQYF
TRBD2	-	TRBV15	TRBJ2-5	TGTGCCACCAGGGTAGCGGGAGGAAGGTCGGAGACCCAGTACTTC	CATRVAGGRSETQYF
TRBD1	-	TRBV18	TRBJ1-5	TGTGCCAGCTCACCGCTTCCCGGGACAGGGGATACTCAGCCCCAGCATTTT	CASSPLPGTGDTQPQHF
TRBD1	-	TRBV18	TRBJ1-2	TGTGCCAGCTCACCGAGGGGGCGCGAGGGTGGCTACACCTTC	CASSPRGREGGYTF
-	-	TRBV18	TRBJ1-3	TGTGCCAGCTCACCACCGGGCAGTCCTGGAAACACCATATATTTT	CASSPPGSPGNTIYF
TRBD2	once	TRBV2	TRBJ2-1	TGTGCCAGCAGACATAGACTAGCGAGGGACAATGAGCAGTTCTTC	CASRHRLARDNEQFF